Each of the 12 T cell receptor beta chains below was sequenced from the same sample in a study of tumour-infiltrating T cells in Burkitt lymphoma (dated by TCRdb to 2018 to 2020). The library was produced with the immunoSEQ multiplex PCR assay. TCRdb took this table from immuneACCESS and kept in-frame rearrangements with V and J called. Such tables lack part of the clones; where checked against another copy, unresolved V genes explain under half of the gap, and the rest is unexplained. Across this sample there are hundreds of clones, with 50% to 65% seen only once. About a quarter of the sample is in the top ten clones. The sequenced material came from tumor tissue. These receptors originate from a human donor with Burkitt lymphoma.

J is TRBJ2-1 and V is TRBV5-4, with D possibly matching TRBD2 (5 bases). V gave up 0 bases and J gave up 0 bases, with 10 bases separating them. CDR1 SGHNT and CDR2 YYREEE come from the germline V gene (reference sequence). The CDR3 extends over 16 amino acids. CDR3 DNA: TGTGCCAGCAGCTTGGGCGGGCCGAGCTCCTACAATGAGCAGTTCTTC. It specifies CASSLGGPSSYNEQFF.

This clone rates as large (0.1 to 1%). This chain uses TRBV7-6 with TRBJ2-7; 11 bases are a match to TRBD1. The CDR3 is 15 amino acids. Germline values: CDR1 SGHVS, CDR2 FNYEAQ. Germline trimming cut 5 bases from V and 3 bases from J; bases unmatched to any gene: 6. The CDR3 sequence: CASSQDRGPVYEQYF. The CDR3 region has the DNA TGTGCCAGCAGCCAGGACAGGGGGCCCGTCTACGAGCAGTACTTC. The whole variable domain, filled in from reference TRBV7-6 and TRBJ2-7, reads GAGVSQSPRYKVTKRGQDVALRCDPISGHVSLYWYRQALGQGPEFLTYFNYEAQQDKSGLPNDRFSAERPEGSISTLTIQRTEQRDSAMYRCASSQDRGPVYEQYFGPGTRLTVT.

CDR3 DNA: TGTGCCAGCAGTCCACAGGGGCTATCGTATAGCAATCAGCCCCAGCATTTT. This translates into CASSPQGLSYSNQPQHF. V usage is TRBV27 and J usage is TRBJ1-5; 7 bases line up with TRBD1. V gave up 5 bases and J gave up 0 bases; unmatched junction bases: 10. The CDR3 sequence is 17 residues long. The germline gives CDR1 MNHEY, CDR2 SMNVEV (reference sequence).

This sequence joins TRBV10-3 and TRBJ2-3; TRBD2 matches 10 bases. The V gene's germline CDR1 is ENHRY and CDR2 SYGVKD. Trimming cost V 3 bases and J 5 bases; bases outside gene matches: 8. This CDR3 has 16 residues. The CDR3 DNA is TGTGCCATCAGTGACCGAACTAGCGGGGCCAGAGATACGCAGTATTTT. Protein product: CAISDRTSGARDTQYF.

This clone was picked up a small number of times. The V and J genes are TRBV5-1 and TRBJ2-3, with 9 bases that match TRBD2. The germline gives CDR1 SGHRS, CDR2 YFSETQ. Trimming at V came to 4 bases and at J to 2 bases, leaving 5 bases not matched to a gene. The CDR3 extends over 15 amino acids. The CDR3 region has the DNA TGCGCCAGCAGCGTAGCGGGGGAGTCCACAGATACGCAGTATTTT. Translating gives CASSVAGESTDTQYF.

The rearrangement joins TRBV4-1 to TRBJ1-5; weak D call: TRBD1 (6 bases). Germline V lookup: CDR1 MGHRA, CDR2 YSYEKL. CDR3 length: 13 amino acids. The V end was cut by 5 bases, the J end by 7 bases, with 12 bases between. The CDR3 DNA is TGCGCCAGCAGCAGGGGGACGGAACAGCCCCAGCATTTT. As protein: CASSRGTEQPQHF.

This clone is labeled as large. The gene calls are TRBV4-3 and TRBJ1-1, with 9 bases fitting TRBD1. V dropped 4 bases and J dropped 1; count of bases not matched to a gene: 4. CDR3 length: 15 residues. Germline V lookup: CDR1 LGHNA, CDR2 YSLEER. This chain's CDR3 is CASSRWTGENTEAFF. The CDR3, as DNA: TGCGCCAGCAGCCGTTGGACAGGGGAGAACACTGAAGCTTTCTTT.

This clone was observed a handful of times. V gene TRBV7-2 combines with J gene TRBJ2-6; D is unclear. V lost 3 bases and J lost 2, with 8 bases in between. This CDR3 is 15 amino acids long. Germline V gives CDR1 SGHTA, CDR2 FQGNSA. Here the CDR3 DNA reads TGTGCCAGCAGCTTGGGAATGGCTGGGGCCAACGTCCTGACTTTC. Translating it yields CASSLGMAGANVLTF.

The chain couples TRBV28 to TRBJ1-2; tentatively, D is TRBD1 (6 bases). Between the trimmed V and J ends, which lost 4 bases and 4 bases, there was a span of 16 bases. The CDR3 runs 15 residues. The germline gives CDR1 MDHEN, CDR2 SYDVKM. Here the CDR3 reads CASSSPRGGAYGYTF. CDR3 coding DNA: TGTGCCAGCAGTTCCCCTCGCGGGGGCGCCTATGGCTACACCTTC.

The V gene is TRBV11-2, the J gene TRBJ2-5, with D hard to call. V shed 1 base and J shed 7 bases, with 16 bases lying between them. The CDR3 sequence is 15 residues long. Per germline, CDR1 SGHAT and CDR2 FQNNGV. As DNA, the CDR3 is TGTGCCAGCAGCTTAGGGGATCTGGGTTGGGGGACCCAGTACTTC. This translates into CASSLGDLGWGTQYF.

By share, this clone counts as large. The chain joins TRBV10-3 to TRBJ2-5, with 8 bases lining up with TRBD2. From germline, CDR1 is ENHRY and CDR2 SYGVKD. The CDR3 is 14 amino acids. The ends lost 3 bases at V and 1 base at J; junction bases unmatched: 1. The CDR3 sequence is CAISDSGVQETQYF. CDR3 sequence (DNA): TGTGCCATCAGTGATAGCGGGGTCCAAGAGACCCAGTACTTC.

The chain is built from TRBV7-2 and TRBJ1-1; D unresolved. CDR3 length: 14 residues. V dropped 2 bases and J dropped 8 bases, with 15 bases sitting between them. CDR1 SGHTA and CDR2 FQGNSA come from the germline V gene. CDR3: CASSLPKGHVEAFF. The DNA for the CDR3 is TGTGCCAGCAGCTTACCTAAAGGGCACGTAGAAGCTTTCTTT.